This TCR beta chain was sequenced for a study of metastatic and nonmetastatic thyroid tumors. All patients were treatment-naive before thyroid surgery. This clone has only a few counts. Its target is unknown. TCRdb re-analyzed the PCR reads through MiXCR. The sample contains about 7,300 clones, 25% to 30% of which appear only once. Germline V gene data show CDR1 as MNHEY and CDR2 as SVGEGT. There are 14 residues in the CDR3. The ends were cut back, 0 bases at V and 3 bases at J, with 9 bases in the middle. Study-wide results and limits: For both blood and tumor, malignant thyroid tumors reportedly showed significantly higher TCR beta diversity than benign nodules did.

This TCR was sampled from a female donor with papillary thyroid cancer or a benign thyroid nodule (not recorded which). Some clones in this sample may be carry-over from other donors' samples. The chain employs TRBV6-2 or TRBV6-3 and TRBJ2-7; D perhaps matches TRBD2 (6 bases). What was sequenced was tumor tissue. CDR3 sequence reads: CASSYSLGGYEQYF. In DNA, the CDR3 is TGTGCCAGCAGTTACTCGCTGGGAGGCTACGAGCAGTACTTC.